This T cell receptor (beta chain) was retrieved from a study of blood T cell repertoires in COVID-19. About the research overall: T cells, B-cell-depleted T cells, or PBMCs supplied cDNA or gDNA.

In this sample, this clone turned up once. Profiling relied on immunoSEQ multiplex PCR, and the TCRdb table lists in-frame clones only, not all of them. The sample lists approximately 240,000 clones, 80% to 85% occurring once. V was pared by 5 bases and J by 5 bases, with 8 bases of the junction left unmatched. CDR1 and CDR2 (germline): MNHEY, SVGAGI. This CDR3 is 15 amino acids long. Sequenced input: peripheral blood. The chain links TRBV6-5 to TRBJ2-5, with TRBD1 matching over 10 bases. This TCR was recovered from a young woman who had recovered from COVID-19. The DNA for the CDR3 is TGTGCCAGCAGTCGGACAGGGGGAATCGTCGAGACCCAGTACTTC. Protein sequence: CASSRTGGIVETQYF.